The subject of this entry is one TCR beta chain. These data come from a study of regulatory T cells in long-lasting Graves disease. To make TCR beta libraries, researchers used iRepertoire HTBI primers and Arm-PCR of CDR3 regions. TCRdb itself ran the multiplex PCR reads through MiXCR, one entry per CDR3 protein. In the table there are about 370,000 distinct CDR3 sequences, about 14% of which are singletons. Time point specified: newly diagnosed GD, antithyroid drugs for less than 3 months. Construction of the TCR library relied on RNA isolated from PBMCs. Recruitment took place at an endocrinology department in Xi'an, China. Trimming removed 6 bases from V and 6 bases from J, with 17 bases in between. This CDR3 has 15 amino acids.

The chain is built from TRBV12-3 or TRBV12-4 and TRBJ1-4; TRBD1 might be the D (6 bases). The TCR was taken from a female donor with Graves disease. The material was peripheral blood mononuclear cells (PBMCs), obtained at new diagnosis, from a patient treated with antithyroid drugs. The CDR3 region has the DNA TGTGCCAGCAGCGGGGGCGTGGTGGCATATGAAAAACTGTTTTTT. Translated: CASSGGVVAYEKLFF.